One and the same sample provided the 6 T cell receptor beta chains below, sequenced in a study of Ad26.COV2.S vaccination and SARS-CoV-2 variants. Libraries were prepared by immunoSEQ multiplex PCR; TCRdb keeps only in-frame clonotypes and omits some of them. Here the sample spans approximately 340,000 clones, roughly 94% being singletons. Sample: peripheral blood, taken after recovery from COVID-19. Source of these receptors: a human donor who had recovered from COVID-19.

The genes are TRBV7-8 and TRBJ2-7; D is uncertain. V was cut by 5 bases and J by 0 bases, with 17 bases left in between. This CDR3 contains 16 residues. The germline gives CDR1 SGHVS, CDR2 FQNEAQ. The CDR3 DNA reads TGTGCCAGCAGCAACTCGGACCAGACGAGCTCCTACGAGCAGTACTTC. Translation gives CASSNSDQTSSYEQYF.

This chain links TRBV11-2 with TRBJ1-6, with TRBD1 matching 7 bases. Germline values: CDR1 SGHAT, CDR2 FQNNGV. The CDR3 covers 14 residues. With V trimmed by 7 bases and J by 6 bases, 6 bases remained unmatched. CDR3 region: CASNPGQSNSPLHF. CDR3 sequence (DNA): TGTGCCAGCAACCCGGGACAGTCTAATTCACCCCTCCACTTT.

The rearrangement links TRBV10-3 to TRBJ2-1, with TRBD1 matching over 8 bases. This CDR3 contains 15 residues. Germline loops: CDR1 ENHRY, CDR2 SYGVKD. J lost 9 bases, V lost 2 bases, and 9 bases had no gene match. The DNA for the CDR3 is TGTGCCATCAGTGAGGGCCTCACAGGGGGTGGTGAGCAGTTCTTC. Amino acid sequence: CAISEGLTGGGEQFF.

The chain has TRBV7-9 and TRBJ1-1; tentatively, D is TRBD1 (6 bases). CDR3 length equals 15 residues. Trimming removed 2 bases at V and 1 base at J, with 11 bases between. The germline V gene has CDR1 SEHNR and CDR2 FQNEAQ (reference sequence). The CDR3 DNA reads TGTGCCAGCAGCTTATGGGAGGGGGGGAACACTGAAGCTTTCTTT. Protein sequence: CASSLWEGGNTEAFF.

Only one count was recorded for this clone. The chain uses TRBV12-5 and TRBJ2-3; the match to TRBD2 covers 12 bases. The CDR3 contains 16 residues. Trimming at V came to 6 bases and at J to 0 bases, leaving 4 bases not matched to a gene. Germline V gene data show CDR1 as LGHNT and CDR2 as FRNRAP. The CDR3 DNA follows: TGTGCTAGTGGAGGACTAGCGGGGACTAGCACAGATACGCAGTATTTT. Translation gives CASGGLAGTSTDTQYF. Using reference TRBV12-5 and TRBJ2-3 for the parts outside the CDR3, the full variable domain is DARVTQTPRHKVTEMGQEVTMRCQPILGHNTVFWYRQTMMQGLELLAYFRNRAPLDDSGMPKDRFSAEMPDATLATLKIQPSEPRDSAVYFCASGGLAGTSTDTQYFGPGTRLTVL.

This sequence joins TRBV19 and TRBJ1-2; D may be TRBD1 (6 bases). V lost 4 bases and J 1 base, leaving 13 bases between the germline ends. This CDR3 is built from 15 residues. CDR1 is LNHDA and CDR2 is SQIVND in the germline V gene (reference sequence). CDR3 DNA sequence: TGTGCCAGTAGTACGGGACAAAGTTATAACTATGGCTACACCTTC. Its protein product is CASSTGQSYNYGYTF.